These 18 T cell receptor beta chains originate from one sample sequenced in a study of early T cells in non-severe SARS-CoV-2 infection. TCRdb re-derived calls from the 5' RACE reads in MiXCR, one entry per CDR3 protein. Of some 60,000 distinct CDR3 sequences in the sample, roughly 8% are singletons; the top ten hold 3% to 4%. The sequencing sample was made of whole blood. The receptors stem from an adult who was a healthcare worker with PCR-confirmed SARS-CoV-2 infection or an uninfected control (not recorded which).

This clonotype was observed a handful of times. This chain joins TRBV15 and TRBJ1-1, with 11 bases that match TRBD1. The CDR3 is 15 amino acids. The germline gives CDR1 LNHNV, CDR2 YYDKDF (reference sequence). V was pared by 5 bases and J by 10 bases, with 12 bases of the junction left unmatched. The CDR3: CATSDHYGQGARAFF. The CDR3 DNA sequence: TGTGCCACCAGCGACCACTATGGACAGGGGGCAAGAGCTTTCTTT.

This chain connects TRBV5-1 to TRBJ1-2; D is possibly TRBD1 (6 bases). Germline V gene sequence: CDR1 SGHRS, CDR2 YFSETQ. The CDR3 has 14 residues. V was clipped by 1 base and J by 6 bases, with 13 bases between them. The CDR3 nucleotides read TGCGCCAGCAGCTTGAGCGGGGGCGAGGATGGCTACACCTTC. Protein: CASSLSGGEDGYTF.

The chain is built from TRBV20-1 and TRBJ2-7; 7 positions match TRBD2. V shed 1 base and J 2 bases; nucleotides not matched to a gene: 5. CDR1 is DFQATT and CDR2 is SNEGSKA in the germline V gene (reference sequence). The CDR3 runs to 14 residues. CDR3: CSARVPSGPYEQYF. The CDR3 coding sequence is TGCAGTGCTAGAGTGCCTAGCGGTCCCTACGAGCAGTACTTC.

This clonotype was detected a few times. The chain carries TRBV12-3 or TRBV12-4 and TRBJ1-1; D not resolved. CDR3 length: 13 amino acids. V lost 7 bases and J lost 1, with 10 bases in between. The CDR3: CASTLEENTEAFF. CDR3 DNA: TGTGCCAGCACTCTTGAAGAGAACACTGAAGCTTTCTTT.

The table lists this clonotype with a few counts. The V and J genes are TRBV15 and TRBJ2-6; 8 nucleotides agree with TRBD2. The trim removed 0 bases at V and 0 bases at J, leaving 10 bases unmatched. The CDR3 totals 20 residues. The germline V gene has CDR1 LNHNV and CDR2 YYDKDF (reference sequence). CDR3 sequence reads: CATSRDRGSGTHSGANVLTF. The CDR3 DNA follows: TGTGCCACCAGCAGAGATCGGGGTAGCGGGACTCACTCTGGGGCCAACGTCCTGACTTTC.

This clonotype was counted only a few times. The CDR3 coding sequence is TGTGCCACCAGCAGAGAAGTTTACCAAGAGACCCAGTACTTC. This gives the protein CATSREVYQETQYF. The chain combines TRBV15 with TRBJ2-5; the D is unclear. The length of the CDR3 is 14 residues. V lost 0 bases, J lost 0 bases, and 5 bases lay in between. Germline CDR1 and CDR2: LNHNV and YYDKDF (reference sequence).

This clonotype was seen ten or more times. The rearrangement uses TRBV29-1 and TRBJ2-1, with D hard to call. The CDR3 spans 10 residues. Germline values: CDR1 SQVTM, CDR2 ANQGSEA. CDR3 DNA: TGCAGTGGTTTGGTGGATGAGCAGTTCTTC. Its protein is CSGLVDEQFF.

This clonotype was seen many times. The V and J genes are TRBV20-1 and TRBJ2-7; TRBD2 is a possible D gene (6 bases). Germline V gene sequence: CDR1 DFQATT, CDR2 SNEGSKA (reference sequence). Trimming pared 4 bases from V and 5 bases from J, leaving 12 bases between. The CDR3 sequence is 12 residues long. This chain's CDR3 is CSAILAVHEQYF. CDR3 DNA: TGCAGTGCTATACTAGCAGTCCACGAGCAGTACTTC.

This clonotype has at least ten counts. This chain connects TRBV18 to TRBJ2-2; tentative D call: TRBD2 (5 bases). CDR1 KGHSH and CDR2 LQKENI come from the germline V gene. This CDR3 has 15 residues. Trimming removed 0 bases from V and 4 bases from J, with 9 bases in between. The CDR3 loop is CASSPPEVSTGELFF. In DNA form, the CDR3 reads TGTGCCAGCTCACCACCGGAGGTTTCCACCGGGGAGCTGTTTTTT.

This chain uses TRBV12-3 or TRBV12-4 with TRBJ1-5; D may be TRBD1 (6 bases). CDR3 length equals 14 residues. Trimming shortened V by 8 bases and J by 1 base, and 12 bases separated the two germline ends. The CDR3 DNA is TGTGCCAGCGGCCCACAGGGCAGCAATCAGCCCCAGCATTTT. Its protein is CASGPQGSNQPQHF.

The gene calls are TRBV20-1 and TRBJ1-4; 8 nucleotides align to TRBD1. CDR1 is DFQATT, CDR2 SNEGSKA, per germline (reference sequence). This CDR3 has 13 residues. V was clipped by 5 bases and J by 6 bases; unmatched bases: 5. The CDR3 nucleotides read TGCAGTGCTGCAGGGGGCAGATATGAAAAACTGTTTTTT. Residues: CSAAGGRYEKLFF.

This clonotype showed up just a few times. The chain recombines TRBV12-3 or TRBV12-4 with TRBJ1-1, with D unresolved. CDR3 length: 12 amino acids. The ends were cut back, 5 bases at V and 6 bases at J, with 10 bases in the middle. The CDR3, as DNA: TGTGCCAGCAGTCCCCCGGGCCCTGAAGCTTTCTTT. Encoded protein: CASSPPGPEAFF.

A single count supports this clonotype. This chain links TRBV20-1 with TRBJ2-7, with D possibly being TRBD2 (5 bases). The V end lost 3 bases, the J end lost 3 bases, and 9 bases lay between the germline ends. Germline V gives CDR1 DFQATT, CDR2 SNEGSKA (reference sequence). The CDR3 sequence is 12 residues long. CDR3 bases: TGCAGTGCTAGGAGGGCGGACTACGAGCAGTACTTC. This encodes CSARRADYEQYF.

The chain carries TRBV7-6 and TRBJ2-1, with D hard to call. CDR3 length: 15 residues. Germline V gives CDR1 SGHVS, CDR2 FNYEAQ. V was clipped by 4 bases and J by 0 bases, with 10 bases between them. The CDR3 sequence is CASSSEDRSYNEQFF. The CDR3 DNA sequence: TGTGCCAGCAGCTCCGAGGACCGCTCCTACAATGAGCAGTTCTTC.

This clonotype showed up many times. The V and J genes are TRBV2 and TRBJ2-1; D remains unclear. CDR1 SNHLY and CDR2 FYNNEI come from the germline V gene. Trimming pared 4 bases from V and 6 bases from J, leaving 10 bases between. CDR3 length: 13 residues. The DNA of the CDR3 is TGTGCCAGCAGTGCCGATCGAGGCAATGAGCAGTTCTTC. It is translated as CASSADRGNEQFF.

In this sample, this clonotype turned up many times. V and J are TRBV27 and TRBJ1-5; no clear D. In germline, CDR1 is MNHEY, CDR2 SMNVEV (reference sequence). Between the trimmed V and J ends, which lost 0 bases and 6 bases, there was a span of 9 bases. This CDR3 has 14 amino acids. CDR3 loop: CASSLSTFGQPQHF. Here the CDR3 DNA reads TGTGCCAGCAGTTTATCGACCTTCGGTCAGCCCCAGCATTTT.

This clonotype was seen at least ten times. J is TRBJ2-3 and V is TRBV20-1, with 12 bases that match TRBD2. The CDR3 covers 15 residues. The V gene end was trimmed by 1 base and the J gene end by 4 bases; junction bases not matched to a gene: 3. The germline V gene encodes CDR1 DFQATT and CDR2 SNEGSKA (reference sequence). The CDR3 protein is CSARALAGGADTQYF. CDR3 coding DNA: TGCAGTGCTAGAGCCCTAGCGGGAGGGGCAGATACGCAGTATTTT.

This clonotype appeared a few times. The chain uses TRBV29-1 and TRBJ2-3; D remains ambiguous. The germline gives CDR1 SQVTM, CDR2 ANQGSEA. Trimming removed 8 bases at V and 6 bases at J, with 21 bases between. This CDR3 is built from 14 residues. In DNA form, the CDR3 reads TGCAGCTTCAGAGGTGGAATTATAGGCGATACGCAGTATTTT. Protein sequence: CSFRGGIIGDTQYF.